The 24 T cell receptor beta chains below come from one sample, sequenced in a study of T cell responses to AZD1222 COVID-19 vaccine. The data were produced by immunoSEQ multiplex PCR, yet TCRdb's version contains in-frame clones alone and is incomplete. The top ten clones hold 6.9% of a sample with about 180,000 clones, more than 80% of them seen once. Sequencing was performed on peripheral blood, taken on day 0 of AZD1222 vaccination. These receptors all come from an adult in good health.

This clone was detected once. The V call is TRBV10-3, the J call TRBJ2-2; D is possibly TRBD2 (7 bases). The V gene's germline CDR1 is ENHRY and CDR2 SYGVKD. CDR3 size: 15 residues. V was clipped by 8 bases and J by 0 bases, with 13 bases between them. The DNA of the CDR3 is TGTGCCATCTCTACGGGGGGCACGAACACCGGGGAGCTGTTTTTT. Translation: CAISTGGTNTGELFF.

The chain uses TRBV30 and TRBJ1-5; D is uncertain. The ends were cut back, 0 bases at V and 7 bases at J, with 7 bases in the middle. CDR1 and CDR2 from the germline V gene are GTSNPN and SVGIG (reference sequence). The CDR3 consists of 12 residues. The DNA of the CDR3 is TGTGCCTGGAGTGTCGGTTCCCAGCCCCAGCATTTT. Protein product: CAWSVGSQPQHF.

The chain couples TRBV20-1 to TRBJ2-1; D not certain. The CDR3 loop spans 15 amino acids. The germline gives CDR1 DFQATT, CDR2 SNEGSKA (reference sequence). The ends were cut back, 3 bases at V and 1 base at J, with 13 bases in the middle. CDR3: CSASAGVGSYNEQFF. The DNA of the CDR3 is TGCAGTGCTAGTGCTGGGGTTGGGTCCTACAATGAGCAGTTCTTC.

The genes are TRBV4-3 and TRBJ2-7; 7 positions match TRBD2. CDR1 LGHNA and CDR2 YSLEER come from the germline V gene. J was trimmed by 0 bases and V by 4 bases; bases with no gene match: 9. The CDR3 runs 16 residues. The CDR3 protein is CASSRTLAESSYEQYF. As DNA, the CDR3 is TGCGCCAGCAGCCGGACTCTAGCGGAGAGCTCCTACGAGCAGTACTTC.

In DNA form, the CDR3 reads TGTGCCAGCAGCACCAAACTAGCGGGGGGGAAAAAACAAGAGACCCAGTACTTC. Translating it yields CASSTKLAGGKKQETQYF. The chain couples TRBV9 to TRBJ2-5, with TRBD2 matching over 13 bases. Germline values: CDR1 SGDLS, CDR2 YYNGEE. The length of the CDR3 is 18 residues. Losses at the gene ends were 4 bases for V and 2 bases for J; bases not matched to a gene: 11.

J is TRBJ2-7 and V is TRBV7-2, with TRBD1 matching over 7 bases. CDR3 size: 13 residues. J lost 0 bases, V lost 6 bases, and 2 bases had no gene match. Germline loops: CDR1 SGHTA, CDR2 FQGNSA. The CDR3 spells CASSGTDSYEQYF. Here the CDR3 DNA reads TGTGCCAGCAGTGGGACAGACTCCTACGAGCAGTACTTC.

The chain employs TRBV10-3 and TRBJ1-3, with D unclear. Trimming took off 8 bases at V and 0 bases at J, with 14 bases between the two ends. Germline V lookup: CDR1 ENHRY, CDR2 SYGVKD. The CDR3 is 15 residues long. The CDR3 loop is CAIRGRDSSGNTIYF. Here the CDR3 DNA reads TGTGCCATCCGCGGACGTGATAGCTCTGGAAACACCATATATTTT.

As regards this clone: Other DNA sequences of this sample code for an identical CDR3. J is TRBJ1-1 and V is TRBV10-3; D is possibly TRBD1 (6 bases). Germline CDR1 ENHRY, CDR2 SYGVKD. This CDR3 region has 13 residues. The V end lost 0 bases, the J end lost 4 bases, and 6 bases lay between the germline ends. This chain's CDR3 is CAISESGGTEAFF. The CDR3 DNA reads TGTGCCATCAGTGAGTCAGGGGGCACTGAAGCTTTCTTT.

This clone was recorded once. This sequence joins TRBV25-1 and TRBJ1-2; possibly TRBD1 for D (5 bases). CDR3 length equals 16 residues. Trimming removed 6 bases at V and 6 bases at J, with 23 bases between. Germline values: CDR1 MGHDK, CDR2 SYGVNS. The CDR3 sequence is CASSQFAGTPINGYTF. The CDR3 DNA reads as TGTGCCAGCAGCCAATTTGCCGGGACCCCAATTAATGGCTACACCTTC.

This chain links TRBV19 with TRBJ1-4, with D uncertain. The CDR3 runs 13 residues. Germline V gene sequence: CDR1 LNHDA, CDR2 SQIVND (reference sequence). The V end was cut by 3 bases, the J end by 6 bases, with 8 bases between. CDR3 protein: CASSIRGDEKLFF. CDR3 DNA: TGTGCCAGTAGTATTCGGGGAGATGAAAAACTGTTTTTT.

This chain joins TRBV2 and TRBJ1-3; tentatively, D is TRBD1 (5 bases). V was pared by 7 bases and J by 4 bases, with 17 bases between. Germline loops: CDR1 SNHLY, CDR2 FYNNEI. There are 15 residues in the CDR3. The CDR3 DNA reads TGTGCCAGCATCCCCGCCGACAGACAAGGAAACACCATATATTTT. Translated, it gives CASIPADRQGNTIYF.

The V call is TRBV28, the J call TRBJ1-5; 9 nucleotides line up with TRBD1. V lost 10 bases and J lost 3; bases outside the gene matches: 7. In germline, CDR1 is MDHEN, CDR2 SYDVKM. This CDR3 comprises 14 residues. The CDR3 protein is CATYGTGFNQPQHF. The CDR3 nucleotides read TGTGCCACCTACGGGACAGGGTTCAATCAGCCCCAGCATTTT.

The CDR3 is CASSFFRGPLLRPNYGYTF. The CDR3 DNA reads TGCGCCAGCAGCTTTTTCAGGGGACCACTACTCAGGCCTAACTATGGCTACACCTTC. J is TRBJ1-2 and V is TRBV5-1; a weak D match, TRBD1 (6 bases). Per germline, CDR1 SGHRS and CDR2 YFSETQ. The CDR3 contains 19 residues. V was shortened by 2 bases and J by 0 bases, with 23 bases between the two germline ends.

The CDR3 DNA reads as TGTGCCAGCAGTTTATCTCGGCGAACGAACACTGAAGCTTTCTTT. It encodes CASSLSRRTNTEAFF. The chain couples TRBV27 to TRBJ1-1, with D hard to call. The germline V gene encodes CDR1 MNHEY and CDR2 SMNVEV (reference sequence). Trimming stripped 0 bases from V and 1 base from J, with 9 bases between. The CDR3 loop spans 15 amino acids.

In this sample, this clone turned up once. V and J are TRBV9 and TRBJ1-3; unclear D gene. V dropped 0 bases and J dropped 2 bases, with 0 bases sitting between them. The CDR3 consists of 12 residues. Germline V gene lookup returns CDR1 SGDLS and CDR2 YYNGEE. CDR3 sequence (DNA): TGTGCCAGCAGCGTAGCTGGAAACACCATATATTTT. It codes for CASSVAGNTIYF.

The rearrangement uses TRBV5-4 and TRBJ2-1, with 7 bases matching TRBD2. The CDR3 is 17 amino acids. Per the germline V gene, CDR1 is SGHNT and CDR2 is YYREEE (reference sequence). J was trimmed by 4 bases and V by 0 bases; bases with no gene match: 10. In DNA, the CDR3 is TGTGCCAGCAGCTTGGCTACGCACTCAGCGGGATACAATGAGCAGTTCTTC. Its protein is CASSLATHSAGYNEQFF.

This chain joins TRBV30 and TRBJ1-2, with unresolved D. V gave up 0 bases and J gave up 7 bases, with 12 bases separating them. This CDR3 contains 13 residues. Germline V gene sequence: CDR1 GTSNPN, CDR2 SVGIG (reference sequence). CDR3 loop: CAWSVTGGFGYTF. The CDR3 coding sequence is TGTGCCTGGAGTGTAACCGGCGGCTTTGGCTACACCTTC.

V gene TRBV4-3 combines with J gene TRBJ1-6; D might be TRBD1 (5 bases). The CDR3 totals 16 residues. Trimming removed 0 bases from V and 6 bases from J, with 12 bases in between. The germline V gene encodes CDR1 LGHNA and CDR2 YSLEER. The CDR3 reads CASSQDLIRVNSPLHF. The CDR3 nucleotides read TGCGCCAGCAGCCAAGATCTGATCAGGGTTAATTCACCCCTCCACTTT.

This chain links TRBV4-2 with TRBJ2-7; D might be TRBD1 (6 bases). The CDR3 has 13 amino acids. Germline values: CDR1 LGHNA, CDR2 YNFKEQ. Trimming removed 5 bases from V and 3 bases from J, with 11 bases in between. The CDR3 coding sequence is TGTGCCAGCAGCTCTACAGGGTTCTACGAGCAGTACTTC. Protein sequence: CASSSTGFYEQYF.

In the case of this clone: Other nucleotide sequences from this sample produce the same CDR3. The rearrangement joins TRBV6-2 or TRBV6-3 to TRBJ2-5, with TRBD2 identical over 7 bases. With 2 bases clipped from V and 0 bases from J, the junction kept 3 bases outside the gene matches. Germline values: CDR1 MNHEY, CDR2 SVGEGT. This CDR3 region has 15 residues. This CDR3 reads CASSYLAENQETQYF. CDR3 DNA sequence: TGTGCCAGCAGTTACCTAGCGGAAAACCAAGAGACCCAGTACTTC.

The chain uses TRBV6-1 and TRBJ1-3, with D tentatively TRBD1 (5 bases). CDR1 is MNHNS and CDR2 is SASEGT in the germline V gene. V lost 3 bases and J lost 7, with 16 bases in between. The CDR3 loop spans 15 amino acids. In DNA form, the CDR3 reads TGTGCCAGCAGTGACCGGGACCTCCGGGCCAACACCATATATTTT. This translates into CASSDRDLRANTIYF.

The CDR3 DNA reads TGTGCCAGCAGCTTGGTTACCAACACCGGGGAGCTGTTTTTT. This sequence encodes CASSLVTNTGELFF. The gene calls are TRBV5-4 and TRBJ2-2; no reliable D call. Trimming removed 0 bases from V and 2 bases from J, with 5 bases in between. Germline lookup yields CDR1 SGHNT and CDR2 YYREEE (reference sequence). The CDR3 runs 14 residues.

A single count supports this clone. The chain has TRBV9 and TRBJ1-2; D might be TRBD1 (5 bases). Germline loops: CDR1 SGDLS, CDR2 YYNGEE. This CDR3 has 13 amino acids. Trimming removed 3 bases at V and 4 bases at J, with 10 bases between. In DNA form, the CDR3 reads TGTGCCAGCAGCGATGACGGGGCCTATGGCTACACCTTC. Translating gives CASSDDGAYGYTF.

The chain uses TRBV11-2 and TRBJ2-7; 10 bases are shared with TRBD2. V lost 4 bases, J lost 0 bases, and 6 bases stayed unmatched. The CDR3 totals 16 residues. Looked up from germline, CDR1 is SGHAT and CDR2 is FQNNGV. CDR3 sequence (DNA): TGTGCCAGCAGCTCCCCCACTAGCGGGGCCTCCTACGAGCAGTACTTC. Amino acids: CASSSPTSGASYEQYF.